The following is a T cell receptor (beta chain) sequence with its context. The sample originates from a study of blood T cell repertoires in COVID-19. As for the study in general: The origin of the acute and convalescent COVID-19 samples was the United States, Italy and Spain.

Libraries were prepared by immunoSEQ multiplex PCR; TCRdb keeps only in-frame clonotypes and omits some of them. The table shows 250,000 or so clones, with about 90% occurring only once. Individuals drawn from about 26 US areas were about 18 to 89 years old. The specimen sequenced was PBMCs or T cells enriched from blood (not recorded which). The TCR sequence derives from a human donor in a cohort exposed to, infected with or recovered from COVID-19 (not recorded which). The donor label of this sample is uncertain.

This chain's CDR3 is CAWSPLPNQPQHF. The CDR3 region has the DNA TGTGCCTGGAGTCCACTCCCGAATCAGCCCCAGCATTTT. This chain links TRBV30 with TRBJ1-5; no definite D call. The CDR3 contains 13 residues. Germline V gene lookup returns CDR1 GTSNPN and CDR2 SVGIG (reference sequence). V lost 2 bases and J 4 bases, leaving 9 bases between the germline ends.